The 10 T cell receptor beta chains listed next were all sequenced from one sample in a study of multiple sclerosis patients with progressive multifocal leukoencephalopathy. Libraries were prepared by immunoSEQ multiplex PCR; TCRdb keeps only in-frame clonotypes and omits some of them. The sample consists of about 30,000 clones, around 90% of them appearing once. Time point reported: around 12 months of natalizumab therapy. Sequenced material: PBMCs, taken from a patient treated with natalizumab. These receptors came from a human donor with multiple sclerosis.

CDR3 sequence: CASSLMTRDTGELFF. The DNA of the CDR3 is TGTGCCAGCAGCTTGATGACTCGGGACACCGGGGAGCTGTTTTTT. The rearrangement links TRBV5-4 to TRBJ2-2; unclear D gene. The CDR3 is 15 amino acids. From germline, CDR1 is SGHNT and CDR2 YYREEE (reference sequence). Between the trimmed V and J ends, which lost 1 base and 3 bases, there was a span of 10 bases.

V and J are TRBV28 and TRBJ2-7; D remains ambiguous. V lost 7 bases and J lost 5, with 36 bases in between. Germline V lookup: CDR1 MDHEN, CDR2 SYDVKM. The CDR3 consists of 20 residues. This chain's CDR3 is CASIPTTGNDLVPGGDEQYF. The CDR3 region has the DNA TGTGCCAGCATACCCACGACCGGAAACGATCTGGTCCCCGGCGGAGACGAGCAGTACTTC.

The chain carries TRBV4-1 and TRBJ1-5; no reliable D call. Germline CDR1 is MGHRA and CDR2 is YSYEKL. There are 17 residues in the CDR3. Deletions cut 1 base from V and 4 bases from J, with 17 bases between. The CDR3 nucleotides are TGCGCCAGCAGCCAAGGGGGAGAGGGCTTGCCAAATCAGCCCCAGCATTTT. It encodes CASSQGGEGLPNQPQHF.

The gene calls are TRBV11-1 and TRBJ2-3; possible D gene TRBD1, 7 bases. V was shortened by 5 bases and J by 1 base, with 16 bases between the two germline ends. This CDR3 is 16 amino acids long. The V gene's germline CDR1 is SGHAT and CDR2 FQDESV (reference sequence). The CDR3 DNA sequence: TGTGCCAGCAGCCTCCGACAGGGAGGCCGCACAGATACGCAGTATTTT. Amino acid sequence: CASSLRQGGRTDTQYF. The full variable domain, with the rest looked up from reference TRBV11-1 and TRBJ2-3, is EAEVAQSPRYKITEKSQAVAFWCDPISGHATLYWYRQILGQGPELLVQFQDESVVDDSQLPKDRFSAERLKGVDSTLKIQPAELGDSAMYLCASSLRQGGRTDTQYFGPGTRLTVL.

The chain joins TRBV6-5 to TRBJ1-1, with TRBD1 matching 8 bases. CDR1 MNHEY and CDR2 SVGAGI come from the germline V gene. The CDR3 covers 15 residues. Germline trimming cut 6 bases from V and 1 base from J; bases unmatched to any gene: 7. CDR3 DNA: TGTGCCAGCAGCCTTGCAGGGGGCCCGAACACTGAAGCTTTCTTT. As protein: CASSLAGGPNTEAFF.

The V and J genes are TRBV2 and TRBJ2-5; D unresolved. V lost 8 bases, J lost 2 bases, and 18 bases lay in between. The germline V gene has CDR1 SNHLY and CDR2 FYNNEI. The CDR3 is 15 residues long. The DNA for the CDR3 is TGTGCCAGCGCGACCGCCGGAGATAAACAAGAGACCCAGTACTTC. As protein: CASATAGDKQETQYF.

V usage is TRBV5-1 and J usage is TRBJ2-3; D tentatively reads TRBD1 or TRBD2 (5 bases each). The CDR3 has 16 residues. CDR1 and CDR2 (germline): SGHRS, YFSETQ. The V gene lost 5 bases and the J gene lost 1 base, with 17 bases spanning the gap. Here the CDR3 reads CASRKRGESGTDTQYF. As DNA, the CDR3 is TGCGCCAGCAGAAAACGAGGGGAAAGTGGCACAGATACGCAGTATTTT.

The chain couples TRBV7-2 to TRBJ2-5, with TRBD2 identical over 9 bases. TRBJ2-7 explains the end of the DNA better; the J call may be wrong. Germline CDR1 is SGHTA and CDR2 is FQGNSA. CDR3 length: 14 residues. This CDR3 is CASSPSGVTYEQYF. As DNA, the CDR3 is TGTGCCAGCAGCCCTAGCGGGGTGACCTACGAGCAGTACTTC.

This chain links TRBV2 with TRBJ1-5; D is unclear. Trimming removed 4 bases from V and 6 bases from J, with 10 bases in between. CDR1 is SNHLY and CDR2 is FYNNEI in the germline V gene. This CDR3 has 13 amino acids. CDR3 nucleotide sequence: TGTGCCAGCAGTGCGGAGGGAGGTCAGCCCCAGCATTTT. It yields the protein CASSAEGGQPQHF.

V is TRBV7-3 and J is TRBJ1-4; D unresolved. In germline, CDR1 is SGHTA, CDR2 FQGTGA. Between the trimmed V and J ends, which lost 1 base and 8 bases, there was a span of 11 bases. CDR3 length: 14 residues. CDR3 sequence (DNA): TGTGCCAGCAGCTTAAGGGCCACGGGCGAAAAACTGTTTTTT. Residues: CASSLRATGEKLFF.